This TCR beta chain was profiled in a study of blood T cell repertoires in COVID-19. Study background: Whether acute or convalescent, the COVID-19 samples came from the United States, Italy and Spain.

The V gene lost 0 bases and the J gene lost 2 bases, with 13 bases spanning the gap. Germline CDR1 is SGHRS and CDR2 is YFSETQ. CDR3 length: 16 residues. Authors' data handling: Estimates of nucleated cell counts were drawn from the amplification of reference gene primers. Some clones are missing from TCRdb's copy, which holds only in-frame ones; the method was immunoSEQ multiplex PCR. D and trimming come from the DNA, and the V and J calls and clone size come from that table. This repertoire shows fewer than 100,000 clones, roughly 89% found once; its top ten account for roughly 14%. The V gene is TRBV5-1, the J gene TRBJ2-3; possibly TRBD1 for D (6 bases). This TCR came from a human donor in a cohort sampled during active COVID-19. The specimen was peripheral blood. The CDR3 DNA reads as TGCGCCAGCAGCTTGGATATATGGGGGCACACAGATACGCAGTATTTT. Protein product: CASSLDIWGHTDTQYF.